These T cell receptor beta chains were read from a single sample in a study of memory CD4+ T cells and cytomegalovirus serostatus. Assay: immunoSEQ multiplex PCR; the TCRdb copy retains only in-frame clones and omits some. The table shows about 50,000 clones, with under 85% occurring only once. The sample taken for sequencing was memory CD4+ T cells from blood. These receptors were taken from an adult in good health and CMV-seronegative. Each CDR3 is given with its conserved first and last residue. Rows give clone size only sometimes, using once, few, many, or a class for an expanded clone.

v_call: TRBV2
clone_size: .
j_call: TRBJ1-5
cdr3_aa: CAGGATNGNQPQHF

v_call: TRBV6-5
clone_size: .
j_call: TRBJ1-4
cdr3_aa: CASSNAGLANEKLFF

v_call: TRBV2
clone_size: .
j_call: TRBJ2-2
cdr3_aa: CASSAGTLNTGELFF

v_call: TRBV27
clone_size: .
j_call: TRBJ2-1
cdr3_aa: CASSPAILAGGNEQFF

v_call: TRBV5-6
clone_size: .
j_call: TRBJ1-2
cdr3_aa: CASSWVGGQGTYGYTF

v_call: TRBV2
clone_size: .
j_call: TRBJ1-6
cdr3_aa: CASTDPGQVDNSPLHF

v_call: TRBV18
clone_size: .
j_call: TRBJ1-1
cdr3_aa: CASSPGTGTNTEAFF

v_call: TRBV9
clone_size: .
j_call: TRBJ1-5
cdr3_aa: CASSVGTGSTAQHF

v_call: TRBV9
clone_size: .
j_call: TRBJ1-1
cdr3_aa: CASSGGTAGNAEAFF

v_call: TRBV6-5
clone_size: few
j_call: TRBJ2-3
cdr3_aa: CASSYIGLADYTQYF

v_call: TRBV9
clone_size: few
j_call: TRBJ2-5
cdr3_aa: CASSGGTSGGLQETQYF

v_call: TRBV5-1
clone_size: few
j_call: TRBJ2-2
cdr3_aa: CASSFSLTAMNTGELFF

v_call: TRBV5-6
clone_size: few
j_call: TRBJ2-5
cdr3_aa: CASSLARQGSRETQYF

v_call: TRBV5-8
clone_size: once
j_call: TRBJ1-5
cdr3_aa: CASSGQGPNQPQHF

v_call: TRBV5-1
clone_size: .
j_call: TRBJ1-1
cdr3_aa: CASSPVGGTEAFF

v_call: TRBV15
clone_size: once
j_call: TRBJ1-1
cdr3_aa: CATSRDRGLNTEAFF

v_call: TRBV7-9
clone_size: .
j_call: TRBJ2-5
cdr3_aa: CAAGTGETQYF

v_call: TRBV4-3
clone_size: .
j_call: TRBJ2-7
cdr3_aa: CASSQEGGGLSSYEQYF

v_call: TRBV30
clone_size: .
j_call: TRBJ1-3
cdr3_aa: CAWSVGLGLSSGNTIYF

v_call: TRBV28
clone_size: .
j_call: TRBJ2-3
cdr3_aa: CASSSLAGGPDTQYF

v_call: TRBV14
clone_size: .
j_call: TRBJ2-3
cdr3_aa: CASSQAVLNNLEDQQYF

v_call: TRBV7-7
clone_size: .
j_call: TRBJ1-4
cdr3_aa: CASSPGFATNEKLFF

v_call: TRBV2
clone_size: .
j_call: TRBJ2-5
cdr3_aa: CASSDEGLAGEYQETQYF

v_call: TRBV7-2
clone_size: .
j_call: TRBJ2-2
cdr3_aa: CASSGTGQSRPGELFF

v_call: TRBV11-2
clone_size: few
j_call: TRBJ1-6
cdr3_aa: CASSSSGAINSPLHF

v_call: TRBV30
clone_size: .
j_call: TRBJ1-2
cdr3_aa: CAWSAGAGGYTF

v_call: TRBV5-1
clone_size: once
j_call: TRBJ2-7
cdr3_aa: CASSFASGGAEQYF

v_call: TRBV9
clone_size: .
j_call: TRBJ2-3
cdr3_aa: CASSAPRTGRTDTQYF

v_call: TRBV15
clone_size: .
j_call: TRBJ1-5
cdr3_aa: CATSRAYPDGQSSRSQPQHF

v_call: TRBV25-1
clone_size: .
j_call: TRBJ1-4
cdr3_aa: CASSDFYRGRGELFF

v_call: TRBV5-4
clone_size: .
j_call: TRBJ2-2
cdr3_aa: CASSVTGELFF

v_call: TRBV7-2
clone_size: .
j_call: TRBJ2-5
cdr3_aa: CASSLLGATTETQYF

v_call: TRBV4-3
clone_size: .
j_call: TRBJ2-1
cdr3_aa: CASSQDLGGASYNEQFF

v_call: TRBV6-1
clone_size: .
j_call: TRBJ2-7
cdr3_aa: CASSENGMNHEQYF

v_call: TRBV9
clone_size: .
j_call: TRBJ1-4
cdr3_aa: CASSTWGQVDEKLFF

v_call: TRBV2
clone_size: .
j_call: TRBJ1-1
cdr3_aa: CASRDRGNTEAFF

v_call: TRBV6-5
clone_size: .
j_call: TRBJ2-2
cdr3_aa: CASSRNTGELFF

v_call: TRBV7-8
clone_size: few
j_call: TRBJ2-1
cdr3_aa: CASSLPLRFSPGNEQFF

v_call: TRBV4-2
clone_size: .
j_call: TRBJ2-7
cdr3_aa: CASSQDLAGVYEQYF

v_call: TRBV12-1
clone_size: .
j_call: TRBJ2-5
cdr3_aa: CASSSTDSQETQYF

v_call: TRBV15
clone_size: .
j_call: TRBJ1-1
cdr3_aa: CATRRDGNMNTEAFF

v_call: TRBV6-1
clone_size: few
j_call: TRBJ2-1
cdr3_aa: CASSGSGDRGLNEQFF

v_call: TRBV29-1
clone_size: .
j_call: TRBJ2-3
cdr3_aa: CSAVPGRRITDTQYF

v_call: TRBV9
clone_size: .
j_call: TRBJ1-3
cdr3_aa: CASSVLQQGNTIYF

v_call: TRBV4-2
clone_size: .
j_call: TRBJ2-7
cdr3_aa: CASSQGSGLLYEQYF

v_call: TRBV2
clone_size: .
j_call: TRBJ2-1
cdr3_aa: CASSEWGGNEQFF

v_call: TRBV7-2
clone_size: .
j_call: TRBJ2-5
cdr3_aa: CASSNRVQETQYF

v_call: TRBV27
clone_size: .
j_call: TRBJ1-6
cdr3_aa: CASSKESSYNSPLHF